This T cell receptor (beta chain) was sequenced during a study of circulating tumor DNA in untreated peripheral T-cell lymphoma. Germline V gives CDR1 KGHSH, CDR2 LQKENI. This CDR3 contains 13 residues. Deletions cut 1 base from V and 6 bases from J, with 9 bases between. Broader study findings: Tumor-specific clonotypes: identified in approximately 73% of patients, 86% of baseline tissues.

Profiled with immunoSEQ multiplex PCR; TCRdb holds only in-frame clones, not every one. Of about 10,000 clones in the sample, about 76% were seen once. Details on this clone: Its matching antigen is unknown.

Tumor tissue was collected at baseline, before treatment began. The TCR comes from a human donor with peripheral T-cell lymphoma. This chain links TRBV18 with TRBJ1-2; a possible D gene is TRBD1 (6 bases). Sequencing used tumor tissue. CDR3 bases: TGTGCCAGCTCACCACGGGGGCCGCATGGCTACACCTTC. It is translated as CASSPRGPHGYTF.